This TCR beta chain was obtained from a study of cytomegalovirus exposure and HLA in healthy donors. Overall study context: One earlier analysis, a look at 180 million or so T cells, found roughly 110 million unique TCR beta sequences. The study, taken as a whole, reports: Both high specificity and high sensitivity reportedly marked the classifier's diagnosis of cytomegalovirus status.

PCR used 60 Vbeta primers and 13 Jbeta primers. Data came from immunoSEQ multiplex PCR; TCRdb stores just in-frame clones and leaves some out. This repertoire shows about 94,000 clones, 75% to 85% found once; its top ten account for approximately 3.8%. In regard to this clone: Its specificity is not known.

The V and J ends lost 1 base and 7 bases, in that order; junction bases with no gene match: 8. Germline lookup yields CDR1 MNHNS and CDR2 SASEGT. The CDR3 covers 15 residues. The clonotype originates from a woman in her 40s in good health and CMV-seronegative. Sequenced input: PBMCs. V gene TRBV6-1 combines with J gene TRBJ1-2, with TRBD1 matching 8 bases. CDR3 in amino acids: CASSEGAGGWGGYTF. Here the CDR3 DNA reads TGTGCCAGCAGTGAAGGGGCAGGGGGCTGGGGTGGCTACACCTTC.